Listed below are T cell receptor beta chains from one sample, sequenced in a study of blood T cell repertoires in COVID-19. Sequenced by immunoSEQ multiplex PCR; TCRdb stores in-frame clones only, minus some. Among some 200,000 clones, 75% to 90% were seen once, and the ten largest hold approximately 8%. Sequenced input: peripheral blood. The receptors were gathered from an older woman with acute or convalescent COVID-19. The CDR3 runs from the conserved cysteine through the conserved F or W. A D gene is named only where the DNA matches it firmly. Expanded clones get a size class; other rows say once, few or many, or leave the size out.

CSVGTGVSGNTIYF | TGCAGCGTGGGGACAGGGGTGTCTGGAAACACCATATATTTT | TRBV29-1 | few | TRBJ1-3 | TRBD1
CASSHTGSGWSYNEQFF | TGCGCCAGCAGCCATACAGGGTCCGGATGGTCCTACAATGAGCAGTTCTTC | TRBV5-1 | - | TRBJ2-1 | -
CASRARGQPISQTSGGSYEQYF | TGTGCCAGCAGGGCACGGGGACAACCGATCTCACAAACTAGCGGAGGCTCCTACGAGCAGTACTTC | TRBV27 | once | TRBJ2-7 | TRBD2
CASSLTGAGDSPLHF | TGTGCCAGCAGCTTGACTGGGGCAGGGGATTCACCCCTCCACTTT | TRBV7-2 | - | TRBJ1-6 | -
CASSLFQDRITGGRDTQYF | TGTGCCAGCAGTTTGTTTCAAGATCGTATAACAGGGGGGAGGGATACGCAGTATTTT | TRBV7-8 | - | TRBJ2-3 | TRBD1
CASSPYGTVEAFF | TGCGCCAGCAGCCCCTACGGGACAGTTGAAGCTTTCTTT | TRBV5-1 | - | TRBJ1-1 | TRBD1
CASSPRSRVISTETQYF | TGTGCCAGCTCACCACGGAGCAGGGTCATAAGTACAGAGACCCAGTACTTC | TRBV18 | - | TRBJ2-5 | -
CSVEDQRYGYTF | TGCAGCGTTGAAGATCAGCGCTATGGCTACACCTTC | TRBV29-1 | - | TRBJ1-2 | -
CASSYREPLREQYF | TGTGCCAGCAGTTACAGGGAACCCTTAAGGGAGCAGTACTTC | TRBV28 | - | TRBJ2-7 | -
CASSTGETQYF | TGTGCCAGCAGTACGGGGGAGACCCAGTACTTC | TRBV6-6 | few | TRBJ2-5 | -
CATSDQASGSYNEQFF | TGTGCCACCAGTGATCAGGCTAGCGGATCCTACAATGAGCAGTTCTTC | TRBV24-1 | - | TRBJ2-1 | TRBD2
CASSLVSGMNTEAFF | TGTGCCAGCAGCTTAGTCTCAGGGATGAACACTGAAGCTTTCTTT | TRBV7-2 | - | TRBJ1-1 | -
CASTPPGGRISPLHF | TGTGCCAGCACCCCCCCGGGGGGGCGAATTTCACCCCTCCACTTT | TRBV28 | once | TRBJ1-6 | -
CASSPLRGYNEQFF | TGTGCCAGCAGTCCTCTGCGGGGGTACAATGAGCAGTTCTTC | TRBV11-2 | - | TRBJ2-1 | TRBD2
CASSYSTANYGYTF | TGTGCCAGCAGTTACTCGACAGCCAACTATGGCTACACCTTC | TRBV6-2/TRBV6-3 | - | TRBJ1-2 | -
CASSSQPTGAATNEKLFF | TGTGCCAGCTCCAGCCAGCCAACAGGGGCGGCTACTAATGAAAAACTGTTTTTT | TRBV18 | - | TRBJ1-4 | TRBD1
CASSDRRSGANVLTF | TGTGCCAGCAGTGACCGGAGGTCTGGGGCCAACGTCCTGACTTTC | TRBV2 | - | TRBJ2-6 | -
CASRVAGGNEQFF | TGTGCCAGCAGGGTAGCGGGAGGGAATGAGCAGTTCTTC | TRBV2 | - | TRBJ2-1 | TRBD2
CASSLSGGGNSNQPQHF | TGTGCCAGCAGCTTAAGTGGCGGGGGAAATAGCAATCAGCCCCAGCATTTT | TRBV7-9 | few | TRBJ1-5 | -
CASNGGQGVNEQFF | TGTGCCAGCAACGGTGGACAGGGGGTCAATGAGCAGTTCTTC | TRBV2 | - | TRBJ2-1 | TRBD1
CASHSASSYNEQFF | TGTGCCAGCCATAGCGCGAGCTCCTACAATGAGCAGTTCTTC | TRBV28 | - | TRBJ2-1 | -
CASSLPAGYGYTF | TGTGCCAGCAGCCTGCCTGCGGGCTATGGCTACACCTTC | TRBV5-4 | - | TRBJ1-2 | -
CASSLSHPGLVEQFF | TGTGCCAGCAGCTTGTCCCATCCAGGACTTGTAGAGCAGTTCTTC | TRBV3-1/TRBV3-2 | - | TRBJ2-1 | -
CASSPPGTGGWDEQYF | TGTGCCAGCAGCCCGCCCGGGACAGGGGGGTGGGACGAGCAGTACTTC | TRBV4-2 | - | TRBJ2-7 | TRBD1
CASSLSDSLGFNSPLHF | TGTGCCAGCAGCTTGTCGGACAGCCTCGGCTTCAATTCACCCCTCCACTTT | TRBV13 | - | TRBJ1-6 | -
CASSVLRDSNQPQHF | TGTGCCAGTAGTGTCCTTAGAGATAGCAATCAGCCCCAGCATTTT | TRBV19 | - | TRBJ1-5 | -
CATSDPGLRYNEQFF | TGTGCCACCAGTGACCCTGGACTGCGCTACAATGAGCAGTTCTTC | TRBV24-1 | - | TRBJ2-1 | -
CASSPNGSWFIF | TGTGCCAGCAGCCCGAACGGGTCCTGGTTTATCTTC | TRBV7-3 | - | TRBJ1-2 | -
CASKEAGQEESQPQHF | TGTGCCAGTAAGGAGGCGGGACAGGAGGAGAGTCAGCCCCAGCATTTT | TRBV19 | - | TRBJ1-5 | TRBD1
CASSLDRGGYTF | TGTGCCAGCAGCTTGGACAGGGGCGGCTACACCTTC | TRBV5-4 | - | TRBJ1-2 | TRBD1
CASSYGGQNNSPLHF | TGTGCCAGCAGTTACGGGGGACAGAATAATTCACCCCTCCACTTT | TRBV6-5 | - | TRBJ1-6 | TRBD1
CASSPGTDPNTGELFF | TGTGCCAGCAGCCCGGGGACAGACCCGAACACCGGGGAGCTGTTTTTT | TRBV9 | - | TRBJ2-2 | TRBD1
CASSSLAAQETQYF | TGTGCCAGCAGCTCCCTAGCGGCCCAAGAGACCCAGTACTTC | TRBV11-3 | - | TRBJ2-5 | TRBD2
CASSFQGQQGRTLHF | TGTGCCAGTAGTTTCCAGGGACAGCAAGGGAGGACCCTCCACTTT | TRBV19 | once | TRBJ1-6 | TRBD1
CASSQERDNHNEKLFF | TGCGCCAGCAGCCAGGAACGGGACAACCATAATGAAAAACTGTTTTTT | TRBV4-1 | - | TRBJ1-4 | -
CASSLEGIAGAGGNEQFF | TGTGCCAGCAGCCTCGAGGGGATAGCGGGAGCGGGGGGCAATGAGCAGTTCTTC | TRBV3-1/TRBV3-2 | - | TRBJ2-1 | TRBD2
CASSQGEGTQPQHF | TGTGCCAGCAGCCAAGGGGAGGGGACTCAGCCCCAGCATTTT | TRBV4-2 | few | TRBJ1-5 | -